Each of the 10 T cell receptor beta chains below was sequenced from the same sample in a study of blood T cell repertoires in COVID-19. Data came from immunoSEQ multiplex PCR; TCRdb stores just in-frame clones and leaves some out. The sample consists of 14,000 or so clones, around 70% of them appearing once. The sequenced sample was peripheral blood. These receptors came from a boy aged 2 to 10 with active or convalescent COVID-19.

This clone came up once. CDR3 amino acids: CASSFRRGTGANVLTF. CDR3 DNA sequence: TGTGCCAGCAGCTTTCGCAGGGGAACTGGGGCCAACGTCCTGACTTTC. The rearrangement links TRBV5-4 to TRBJ2-6, with a weak D call TRBD1 (6 bases). Germline-derived CDR1 and CDR2 are SGHNT and YYREEE (reference sequence). The CDR3 loop spans 16 amino acids. V was shortened by 2 bases and J by 2 bases, with 11 bases between the two germline ends. The full variable domain, rest sourced from reference TRBV5-4 and TRBJ2-6, is ETGVTQSPTHLIKTRGQQVTLRCSSQSGHNTVSWYQQALGQGPQFIFQYYREEENGRGNFPPRFSGLQFPNYSSELNVNALELDDSALYLCASSFRRGTGANVLTFGAGSRLTVL.

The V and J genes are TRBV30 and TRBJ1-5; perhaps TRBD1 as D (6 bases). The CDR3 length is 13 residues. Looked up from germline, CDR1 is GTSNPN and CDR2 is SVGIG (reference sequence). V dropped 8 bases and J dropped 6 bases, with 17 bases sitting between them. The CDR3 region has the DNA TGTGCCGTAGACAGGCCACTCGGTCAGCCCCAGCATTTT. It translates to CAVDRPLGQPQHF.

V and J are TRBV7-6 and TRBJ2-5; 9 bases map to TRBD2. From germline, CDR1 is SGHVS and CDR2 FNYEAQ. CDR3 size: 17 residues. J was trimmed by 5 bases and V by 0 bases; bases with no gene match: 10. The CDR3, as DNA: TGTGCCAGCAGCTTAGCCGGATCTAGCGGGATTGGGGAGACCCAGTACTTC. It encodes CASSLAGSSGIGETQYF. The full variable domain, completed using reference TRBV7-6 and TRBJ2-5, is GAGVSQSPRYKVTKRGQDVALRCDPISGHVSLYWYRQALGQGPEFLTYFNYEAQQDKSGLPNDRFSAERPEGSISTLTIQRTEQRDSAMYRCASSLAGSSGIGETQYFGPGTRLLVL.

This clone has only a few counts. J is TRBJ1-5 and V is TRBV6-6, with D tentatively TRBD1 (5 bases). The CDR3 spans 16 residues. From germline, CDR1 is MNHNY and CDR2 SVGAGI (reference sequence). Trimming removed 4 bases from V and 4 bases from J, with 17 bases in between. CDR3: CASSSWGGEGNQPQHF. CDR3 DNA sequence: TGTGCCAGCAGTTCCTGGGGGGGAGAGGGGAATCAGCCCCAGCATTTT.

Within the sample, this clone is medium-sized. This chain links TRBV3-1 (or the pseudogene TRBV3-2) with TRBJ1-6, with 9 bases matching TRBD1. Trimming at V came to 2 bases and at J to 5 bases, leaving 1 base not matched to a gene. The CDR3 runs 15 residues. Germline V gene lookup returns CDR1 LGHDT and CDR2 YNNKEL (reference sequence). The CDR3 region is CASSQTGGHNSPLHF. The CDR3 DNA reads TGTGCCAGCAGCCAAACAGGGGGCCATAATTCACCCCTCCACTTT.

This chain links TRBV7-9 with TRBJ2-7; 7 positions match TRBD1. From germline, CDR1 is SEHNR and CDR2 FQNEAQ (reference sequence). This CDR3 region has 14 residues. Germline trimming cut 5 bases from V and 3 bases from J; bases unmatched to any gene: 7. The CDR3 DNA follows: TGTGCCAGCAGCAGACCGGGACAGATCTACGAGCAGTACTTC. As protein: CASSRPGQIYEQYF.

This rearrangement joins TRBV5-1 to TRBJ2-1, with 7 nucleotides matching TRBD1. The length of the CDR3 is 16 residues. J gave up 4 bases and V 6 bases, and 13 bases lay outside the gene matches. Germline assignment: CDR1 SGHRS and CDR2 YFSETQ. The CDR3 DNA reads TGCGCCAGCAAAACAATACCGGGACAGACTTACAATGAGCAGTTCTTC. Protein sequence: CASKTIPGQTYNEQFF.

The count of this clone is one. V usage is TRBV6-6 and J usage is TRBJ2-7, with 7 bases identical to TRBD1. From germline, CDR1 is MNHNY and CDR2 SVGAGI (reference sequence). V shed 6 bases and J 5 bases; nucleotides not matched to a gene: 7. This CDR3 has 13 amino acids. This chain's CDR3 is CASSQLQGNEQYV. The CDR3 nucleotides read TGTGCCAGCAGCCAACTACAGGGGAACGAGCAGTACGTC.

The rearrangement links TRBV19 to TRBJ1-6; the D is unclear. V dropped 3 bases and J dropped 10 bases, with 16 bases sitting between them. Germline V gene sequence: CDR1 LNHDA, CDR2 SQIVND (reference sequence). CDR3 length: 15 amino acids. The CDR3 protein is CASSIGGTGGSPLHF. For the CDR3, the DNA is TGTGCCAGTAGTATTGGCGGTACTGGAGGATCACCCCTCCACTTT.

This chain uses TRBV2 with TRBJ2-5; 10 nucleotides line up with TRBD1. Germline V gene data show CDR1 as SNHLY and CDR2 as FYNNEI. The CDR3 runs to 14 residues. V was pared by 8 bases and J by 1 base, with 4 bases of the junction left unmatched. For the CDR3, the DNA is TGTGCCAGCGCGGGACAGGGGCTCCAAGAGACCCAGTACTTC. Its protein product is CASAGQGLQETQYF.